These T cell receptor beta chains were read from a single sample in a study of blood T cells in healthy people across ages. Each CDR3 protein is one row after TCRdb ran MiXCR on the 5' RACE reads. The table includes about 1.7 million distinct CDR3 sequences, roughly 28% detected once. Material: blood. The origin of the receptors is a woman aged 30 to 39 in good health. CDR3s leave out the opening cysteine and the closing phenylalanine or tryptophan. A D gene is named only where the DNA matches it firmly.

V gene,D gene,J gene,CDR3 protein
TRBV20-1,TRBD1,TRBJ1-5,SAPQGVGQPQH
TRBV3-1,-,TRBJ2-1,ASTHPRNEQF
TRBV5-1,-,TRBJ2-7,ASSPGDRPSEQY
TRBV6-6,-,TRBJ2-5,ASRSRSSEKETQY
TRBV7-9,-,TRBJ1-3,ASSPSPSGVAGNTIY
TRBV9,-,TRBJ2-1,ASTPGHGRHEQF
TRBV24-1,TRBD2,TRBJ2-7,ATSDWTSGGTEQY
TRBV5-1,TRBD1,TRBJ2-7,ASSLAPGTGALDEQY
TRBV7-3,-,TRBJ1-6,ASSQGAGLPPLH
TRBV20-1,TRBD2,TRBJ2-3,SASPLAGGPVADTQY
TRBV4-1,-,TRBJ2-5,ASSQDTGLETQY
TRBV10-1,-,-,ASSDEAGELEQY
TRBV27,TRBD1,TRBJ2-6,ASTLTGQGFTGANVLT
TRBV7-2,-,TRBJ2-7,ASSLGWGGLPYEQY
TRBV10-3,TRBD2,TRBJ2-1,AISERGGGGYNEQF
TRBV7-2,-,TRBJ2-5,ASRGGPGSTY
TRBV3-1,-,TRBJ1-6,ASRGPDNSPLH
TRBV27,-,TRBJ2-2,ASRLGFGVNTGELF
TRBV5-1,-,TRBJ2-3,ASSGDGTSTDTQY
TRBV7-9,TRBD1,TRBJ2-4,ASSLEGTGYGQY
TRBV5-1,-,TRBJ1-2,ASSPAGGAGYGYT
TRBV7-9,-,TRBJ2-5,ASSFSGGTETQY
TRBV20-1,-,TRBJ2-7,SAKTDSYEQY
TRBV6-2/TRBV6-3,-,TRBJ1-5,ASSGDGRSNQPQH
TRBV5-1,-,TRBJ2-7,ASSPQGPYEQY
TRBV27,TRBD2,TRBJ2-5,ATPVAGAGDRPYQETQY